This T cell receptor (beta chain) stems from a study of breast tumors, draining lymph nodes, adjacent tissues. Notes on the study in general: Tumors had less TCR diversity than lymph nodes, more than nontumor tissue. That most tumor T cells come from lymph nodes remained unproven. Compared with basal-like, luminal-like tumors shared significantly more repertoire with nontumor tissue. Data fit most tumor T cells coming from lymph node, expanding in tumor.

Ten or more counts support this clonotype. The antigen is unknown. Germline loops: CDR1 LGHDT, CDR2 YNNKEL (reference sequence). The CDR3 covers 14 residues. V lost 1 base to trimming and J lost 9 bases, with 13 bases between them. TCRdb re-called the multiplex PCR reads with MiXCR, one entry per CDR3 protein. The table includes over 130,000 distinct CDR3 sequences, 32% detected once. Axillary draining lymph nodes of breast cancer patients supplied the node samples. The chain carries TRBV3-1 and TRBJ2-1; D perhaps matches TRBD2 (5 bases). This receptor was identified in a female donor with breast cancer. Some clones in this sample may be carry-over from other donors' samples. Sequenced material: axillary lymph node tissue. The CDR3: CASSQALAAGEQFF. The CDR3 DNA follows: TGTGCCAGCAGCCAAGCCCTAGCCGCTGGTGAGCAGTTCTTC.